This T cell receptor (beta chain) came from a study of T cells in Graves' hyperthyroidism and ophthalmopathy. Broader study findings: Most thyroid clonotypes expanded above 0.001 appeared in blood too.

This clonotype was detected ten times or more. Its antigen is unidentified. Exclusion followed for patients with uncontrolled infection, other autoimmune disease, pregnancy or lactation. The CDR3 length is 13 residues. V was cut by 3 bases and J by 2 bases, with 7 bases left in between. Amplified TCR beta CDR3 regions derived from RNA transcripts. The study used the HTBI primer set for a first-round RT-PCR of the TCR CDR3. TCRdb processed the multiplex PCR reads anew with MiXCR; each CDR3 protein has one entry. The table records about half a million distinct CDR3 sequences, approximately 25% of them present only once.

The chain uses TRBV12-3 or TRBV12-4 and TRBJ1-2; D not certain. The source of this sequence is a woman under 40 with Graves' ophthalmopathy. Source material: blood. The CDR3 nucleotides read TGTGCCAGCAGTTTGCGGCAGAACTATGGCTACACCTTC. Its protein product is CASSLRQNYGYTF.